This T cell receptor beta chain stems from a study of T cell responses to AZD1222 COVID-19 vaccine. Study details: Pooling was applied to second doses at about 4 or about 12 weeks. Findings and caveats of the study: Females made up more of the donors, who were largely white British, and clonal diversity may have come out too low.

Deletions cut 5 bases from V and 4 bases from J, with 9 bases between. The CDR3 has 12 residues. The V gene's germline CDR1 is SGDLS and CDR2 YYNGEE. Worth noting for this clone: Its specificity is unknown.

The table came from immunoSEQ multiplex PCR; TCRdb's copy has only in-frame clones and leaves some out. The sample has some 130,000 clones; 70% to 90% are singletons. This specimen was peripheral blood, taken on day 0 of AZD1222 vaccination. This sequence originates from an adult in good health. This chain joins TRBV9 and TRBJ1-2; D unresolved. The CDR3 DNA sequence: TGTGCCAGCAGGAAAGGATTCTATGGCTACACCTTC. It yields the protein CASRKGFYGYTF.